The sequence of this T cell receptor beta chain was determined in a study of monozygotic twins with inflammatory bowel disease. Points on this clonotype: As yet, its antigen is unknown.

The V gene's germline CDR1 is ENHRY and CDR2 SYGVKD. This CDR3 spans 16 amino acids. TCR libraries each used about 3.5 ug of total RNA. cDNA for each sample came from eight separate reactions. Reanalyzing the 5' RACE reads, TCRdb keeps one entry per CDR3 protein, without DNA. Across roughly 330,000 distinct CDR3 sequences, the top ten clones capture approximately 2% of the sample. Whole-study results and caveats: TCRbeta inverse Simpson diversity was decreased in IBD patients versus healthy co-twins. Since immunosuppressive treatments differed, patient repertoires may have gained added variability.

Sequenced input: blood. This TCR was sampled from a human donor with ulcerative colitis or Crohn's disease, or a healthy co-twin of an affected twin (not recorded which). V usage is TRBV10-3 and J usage is TRBJ2-2; there is no DNA to check the TCRdb D call of TRBD1. CDR3: CAISESGQKNTGELFF.